This paragraph reports one T cell receptor beta chain. The V end was cut by 0 bases, the J end by 4 bases, with 7 bases between. In germline, CDR1 is SGHNT, CDR2 YYREEE (reference sequence). The CDR3 runs 13 residues. The entry originates in a study of shared clonotypes between healthy human individuals. Study-wide context: Contributing individuals were a couple of females and a few males aged 18 to 49.

Per the study methods: Junction-only sequences without quality scores were provided by ImmunoSEQ, so filtering was different. Here immunoSEQ multiplex PCR was the method, and the copy in TCRdb shows in-frame clones only, minus some. The V and J calls and the clone size are those of that table, but D and trimming were determined from the DNA. The table includes 2 million or so clones, around 95% detected once. Healthy HIV-negative adults with no recent acute infections or vaccinations were recruited as donors. The sample was naive CD4+ T cells sorted from blood. Subset of the sample: CD45RA+ positively selected. The chain couples TRBV5-4 to TRBJ2-5; TRBD1 might be the D (6 bases). This TCR was sampled from a man aged 18 to 30 in good health. The CDR3 loop is CASSLARGETQYF. CDR3 nucleotides: TGTGCCAGCAGCTTGGCCAGGGGAGAGACCCAGTACTTC. Supplemented by reference TRBV5-4 and TRBJ2-5, the full variable domain reads ETGVTQSPTHLIKTRGQQVTLRCSSQSGHNTVSWYQQALGQGPQFIFQYYREEENGRGNFPPRFSGLQFPNYSSELNVNALELDDSALYLCASSLARGETQYFGPGTRLLVL.